These 22 T cell receptor beta chains came from one sample sequenced in a study of T cells in Graves' hyperthyroidism and ophthalmopathy. It was RNA transcripts that yielded the amplified TCR beta CDR3 regions. The HTBI set primed first-round TCR CDR3 RT-PCR. TCRdb reanalysed the multiplex PCR reads using MiXCR and keeps one entry per CDR3 protein. The sample includes fewer than 400,000 distinct CDR3 sequences, roughly 14% seen only once; the top ten take roughly 26%. The sequenced sample was blood. The receptors were gathered from a woman aged 18-35 years with Graves' hyperthyroidism that later progressed to Graves' ophthalmopathy.

This clonotype was found many times. The chain is built from TRBV2 and TRBJ1-5; the match to TRBD1 covers 8 bases. This CDR3 is 15 amino acids long. V was pared by 4 bases and J by 5 bases, with 7 bases of the junction left unmatched. Germline CDR1 is SNHLY and CDR2 is FYNNEI. The CDR3 DNA follows: TGTGCCAGCAGTGTCATAAGACAGGGGCATCAGCCCCAGCATTTT. This translates into CASSVIRQGHQPQHF.

This clonotype was detected ten times or more. The chain recombines TRBV2 with TRBJ2-7; D is possibly TRBD2 (6 bases). With 4 bases removed from V and 6 bases from J, the gap between germline ends came to 16 bases. In germline, CDR1 is SNHLY, CDR2 FYNNEI. The CDR3 is 14 residues long. The CDR3 DNA reads as TGTGCCAGCAGTGTTCGAGACAGAGCGGGCGAGCAGTACTTC. As protein: CASSVRDRAGEQYF.

J is TRBJ1-1 and V is TRBV4-1; possibly TRBD1 for D (6 bases). Germline V gene data show CDR1 as MGHRA and CDR2 as YSYEKL. There are 16 residues in the CDR3. Trimming took off 1 base at V and 3 bases at J, with 15 bases between the two ends. In nucleotides, the CDR3 is TGCGCCAGCAGCCAAGGGGGAGGGGGGTTGGACACTGAAGCTTTCTTT. This codes for CASSQGGGGLDTEAFF.

In this sample, this clonotype turned up many times. The rearrangement uses TRBV7-6 and TRBJ2-1, with 11 bases matching TRBD2. CDR3 length: 17 amino acids. V gave up 1 base and J gave up 4 bases; unmatched junction bases: 6. Germline loops: CDR1 SGHVS, CDR2 FNYEAQ. The CDR3 reads CASSLVWPSGRYNEQFF. The CDR3 nucleotides read TGTGCCAGCAGCTTAGTCTGGCCTAGCGGGAGGTACAATGAGCAGTTCTTC. The variable domain in full, with the rest retrieved from reference TRBV7-6 and TRBJ2-1, is GAGVSQSPRYKVTKRGQDVALRCDPISGHVSLYWYRQALGQGPEFLTYFNYEAQQDKSGLPNDRFSAERPEGSISTLTIQRTEQRDSAMYRCASSLVWPSGRYNEQFFGPGTRLTVL.

This clonotype has a count of ten or more. The V gene is TRBV3-1, the J gene TRBJ1-1, with no clear D. This CDR3 contains 14 residues. Trimming left V 1 base short and J 4 bases short, with 10 bases between. Germline V gene lookup returns CDR1 LGHDT and CDR2 YNNKEL (reference sequence). The CDR3 spells CASSQAHPFTEAFF. CDR3 nucleotides: TGTGCCAGCAGCCAAGCCCATCCGTTCACTGAAGCTTTCTTT.

At least ten counts were recorded for this clonotype. Germline and junction disagree at one end, which may indicate a read error. This chain uses TRBV12-3 or TRBV12-4 with TRBJ1-1; TRBD1 aligns across 8 bases. This CDR3 region has 14 residues. The CDR3 nucleotides read TGCGCCAGCAGCCCCACAGGGGGAGGCACTGAAGCTTTCTTT. Protein sequence: CASSPTGGGTEAFF.

There are many counts of this clonotype. The CDR3 spells CASSEGRENDTQYF. For the CDR3, the DNA is TGTGCCAGCAGTGAGGGGCGGGAGAACGATACGCAGTATTTT. The J gene is TRBJ2-3, the V gene TRBV2, with TRBD2 matching over 7 bases. The germline V gene has CDR1 SNHLY and CDR2 FYNNEI. Trimming took 3 bases from V and 6 from J; bases not matched to a gene: 6. The CDR3 spans 14 residues.

Note on this clonotype: The junction does not match germline at one end; this may be a read error. V gene TRBV4-2 combines with J gene TRBJ2-7; 12 bases map to TRBD1. Germline lookup yields CDR1 LGHNA and CDR2 YNFKEQ. CDR3 length: 20 amino acids. The CDR3 DNA reads as TGTGCCAGCAGCCTCCACAGAGGGGATTTCGGGACAGGGGGCTCCAACGAGCAGTACTTC. This codes for CASSLHRGDFGTGGSNEQYF.

The chain combines TRBV20-1 with TRBJ1-2; the D is unclear. Trimming stripped 7 bases from V and 6 bases from J, with 9 bases between. In germline, CDR1 is DFQATT, CDR2 SNEGSKA (reference sequence). The CDR3 totals 10 residues. CDR3 sequence reads: CSVGVDGYTF. CDR3 nucleotide sequence: TGCAGTGTGGGAGTCGATGGCTACACCTTC.

This clonotype has a handful of counts. This sequence joins TRBV29-1 and TRBJ2-1; TRBD2 is a possible D gene (6 bases). Germline assignment: CDR1 SQVTM and CDR2 ANQGSEA. V dropped 7 bases and J dropped 14 bases, with 24 bases sitting between them. CDR3 length equals 13 residues. The CDR3 coding sequence is TGCAGCGGCCAATACTCCTGGGGGGAGGTGGAGTTCTTC. Its translation: CSGQYSWGEVEFF.

Ten or more counts support this clonotype. This chain connects TRBV7-2 to TRBJ2-1, with TRBD2 matching over 7 bases. Germline trimming cut 2 bases from V and 4 bases from J; bases unmatched to any gene: 14. Germline CDR1 reads SGHTA; CDR2 reads FQGNSA. The CDR3 totals 18 residues. DNA of the CDR3: TGTGCCAGCAGCTTATTAGCGGGCGGGCTAGCGAGATACAATGAGCAGTTCTTC. Translation: CASSLLAGGLARYNEQFF.

CDR3 nucleotide sequence: TGTGCCAGTAGTTTAAATCCAGGGGCAACTGAAGCTTTCTTT. It encodes CASSLNPGATEAFF. The V call is TRBV19, the J call TRBJ1-1, with D possibly being TRBD1 (6 bases). The germline V and J ends were trimmed by 5 bases and 5 bases, with 15 bases remaining between them. The CDR3 runs to 14 residues. Germline values: CDR1 LNHDA, CDR2 SQIVND (reference sequence).

This clonotype was counted many times. The chain has TRBV5-6 and TRBJ2-7; 7 nucleotides match TRBD1. Trimming removed 8 bases from V and 4 bases from J; junction bases left unmatched: 9. The CDR3 consists of 13 residues. Germline-derived CDR1 and CDR2 are SGHDT and YYEEEE. The DNA of the CDR3 is TGTGCCAGGATCCGGGACAGCCATTACGAGCAGTACTTC. This gives the protein CARIRDSHYEQYF.

The rearrangement joins TRBV28 to TRBJ1-6; D unclear. Trimming took 2 bases from V and 7 from J, leaving 9 bases between them. Germline CDR1 is MDHEN and CDR2 is SYDVKM. The CDR3 length is 14 residues. The CDR3 reads CASSLTEKNSPLHF. The CDR3 DNA reads TGTGCCAGCAGTTTAACAGAAAAAAATTCACCCCTCCACTTT.

This clonotype was counted ten times or more. The chain couples TRBV7-2 to TRBJ1-1, with unresolved D. Germline V CDR1 and CDR2: SGHTA, FQGNSA. The CDR3 consists of 14 residues. Trimming left V 2 bases short and J 3 bases short, with 10 bases between. This CDR3 is CASSLPGSYTEAFF. CDR3 bases: TGTGCCAGCAGCTTACCCGGGAGTTACACTGAAGCTTTCTTT.

This clonotype was detected many times. The chain uses TRBV28 and TRBJ1-1, with TRBD1 matching 7 bases. The V gene end was trimmed by 5 bases and the J gene end by 1 base; junction bases not matched to a gene: 10. Germline-derived CDR1 and CDR2 are MDHEN and SYDVKM. CDR3 length: 16 residues. This CDR3 reads CASSAPYRGENTEAFF. CDR3 nucleotide sequence: TGTGCCAGCAGTGCTCCATACAGGGGAGAGAACACTGAAGCTTTCTTT.

This clonotype was seen repeatedly, ten times or more. This chain connects TRBV12-3 or TRBV12-4 to TRBJ2-3, with D hard to call. Trimming removed 2 bases at V and 0 bases at J, with 9 bases between. The CDR3 extends over 15 amino acids. The CDR3 region has the DNA TGTGCCAGCAGTTTAATGCAGTTCAGCACAGATACGCAGTATTTT. Residues: CASSLMQFSTDTQYF.

This clonotype was seen ten or more times. The V call is TRBV2, the J call TRBJ2-3, with D hard to call. V lost 0 bases, J lost 0 bases, and 7 bases lay in between. This CDR3 contains 15 residues. Germline-derived CDR1 and CDR2 are SNHLY and FYNNEI. The CDR3 DNA reads TGTGCCAGCAGTGAAGCCAGCCATAGCACAGATACGCAGTATTTT. Residues: CASSEASHSTDTQYF.

This clonotype was observed a few times. The chain links TRBV5-1 to TRBJ2-1, with 9 bases fitting TRBD1. V lost 3 bases, J lost 6 bases, and 13 bases stayed unmatched. The CDR3 totals 17 residues. Germline V gene data show CDR1 as SGHRS and CDR2 as YFSETQ. CDR3 sequence (DNA): TGCGCCAGCAGCTCCCTCCCCCGGGACAGGGCGCCCAATGAGCAGTTCTTC. It encodes CASSSLPRDRAPNEQFF.

This clonotype has at least ten counts. This chain links TRBV6-1 with TRBJ1-5, with D possibly being TRBD1 (5 bases). Germline lookup yields CDR1 MNHNS and CDR2 SASEGT. V lost 8 bases to trimming and J lost 4 bases, with 12 bases between them. The CDR3 is 13 residues long. The chain's CDR3 is CASLYGGNQPQHF. CDR3 nucleotide sequence: TGTGCCAGCCTCTACGGGGGGAATCAGCCCCAGCATTTT.

Written as DNA, the CDR3 is TGTGCCAGCAGTTTCGGACAGGTAGAGGGTGGGGCCAACGTCCTGACTTTC. This translates into CASSFGQVEGGANVLTF. This chain joins TRBV6-2 or TRBV6-3 and TRBJ2-6; the match to TRBD1 covers 7 bases. This CDR3 region has 17 residues. The germline CDR1 and CDR2 sequences are MNHEY and SVGEGT. With V trimmed by 4 bases and J by 3 bases, 9 bases remained unmatched.

Only a few counts were recorded for this clonotype. The genes are TRBV9 and TRBJ2-3; D not certain. Germline loops: CDR1 SGDLS, CDR2 YYNGEE. This CDR3 is 14 amino acids long. V was shortened by 4 bases and J by 2 bases, with 11 bases between the two germline ends. The CDR3 reads CASSSLPPTDTQYF. The DNA of the CDR3 is TGTGCCAGCAGCTCTCTACCGCCCACAGATACGCAGTATTTT.